This entry is about one T cell receptor beta chain. Each CDR3 protein is one row after TCRdb ran MiXCR on the 5' RACE reads. The sample yields about 45,000 distinct CDR3 sequences, under 7.5% seen once. V was shortened by 4 bases and J by 7 bases, with 7 bases between the two germline ends. The CDR3 is 11 amino acids. Germline loops: CDR1 SNHLY, CDR2 FYNNEI. These data come from a study of T-cell memory formation after mild COVID-19. What was sequenced was PBMCs or a T cell subset sorted from them (not recorded which). This TCR derives from a young man who had mild COVID-19 (a few samples of this study predate the infection). Cell type and time point are not known. The V call is TRBV2, the J call TRBJ1-2; D might be TRBD1 (5 bases). DNA of the CDR3: TGTGCCAGCAGTGGGGGCAGTGGCTACACCTTC. It encodes CASSGGSGYTF. The whole variable domain, filled in from reference TRBV2 and TRBJ1-2, reads EPEVTQTPSHQVTQMGQEVILRCVPISNHLYFYWYRQILGQKVEFLVSFYNNEISEKSEIFDDQFSVERPDGSNFTLKIRSTKLEDSAMYFCASSGGSGYTFGSGTRLTVV.